This TCR beta chain was profiled in a study of T-cell memory formation after mild COVID-19. Findings of the study overall: Some clones that responded turned up in pre-infection memory, which suggests that cross-reactive memory joined in. Later expanders leaned CD4+, whereas day 15 to 85 contracting clones were balanced CD4/CD8.

About this clonotype itself: Its antigen is unknown.

Trimming took off 3 bases at V and 2 bases at J, with 5 bases between the two ends. Germline CDR1 SGDLS, CDR2 YYNGEE. The CDR3 extends over 12 amino acids. UMIs and sample barcodes were carried by the TCR alpha and TCR beta cDNA libraries that 5'RACE produced using constant-segment primers. TCRdb reprocessed the 5' RACE reads with MiXCR, giving one entry per CDR3 protein. The sample yields around 120,000 distinct CDR3 sequences, approximately 15% seen once. This chain joins TRBV9 and TRBJ1-2; no firm D call. This sequence was found in an adult woman who had mild COVID-19 (a few samples of this study predate the infection). Cell type and time point are not known. Sequencing was performed on PBMCs or a T cell subset sorted from them (not recorded which). The CDR3 sequence is CASSADNYGYTF. CDR3 in DNA: TGTGCCAGCAGCGCCGACAACTATGGCTACACCTTC. Full variable domain (outside the CDR3, taken from reference TRBV9 and TRBJ1-2): DSGVTQTPKHLITATGQRVTLRCSPRSGDLSVYWYQQSLDQGLQFLIQYYNGEERAKGNILERFSAQQFPDLHSELNLSSLELGDSALYFCASSADNYGYTFGSGTRLTVV.